This T cell receptor beta chain was identified during a study of cytomegalovirus exposure and HLA in healthy donors. Study results and caveats: Reports credit the classifier with highly specific, highly sensitive diagnosis of cytomegalovirus status. The authors later linked a missense DCLRE1C variant to TCR beta V- and J-gene trimming. Most observed TCR sequences were rare, whereas some public TCRs were detected in many donors.

On this clone itself: The target antigen is unknown.

PCR involved 60 Vbeta and 13 Jbeta primers. TCRdb's table, derived via immunoSEQ multiplex PCR, lists solely in-frame clones and lacks some. The sample has 60,000 to 100,000 clones, about four fifths seen once; the top ten hold less than 2%. Sequencing input: PBMCs. This TCR derives from a man between 35 and 55 years old in good health and CMV-seronegative.

The CDR3 protein is CASSATGGVYNEQFF. The CDR3 nucleotides are TGTGCCAGTAGTGCGACAGGGGGCGTCTACAATGAGCAGTTCTTC. V and J are TRBV19 and TRBJ2-1; 10 positions agree with TRBD1. CDR3 length: 15 amino acids. The trim removed 5 bases at V and 3 bases at J, leaving 4 bases unmatched. Germline V CDR1 and CDR2: LNHDA, SQIVND (reference sequence).